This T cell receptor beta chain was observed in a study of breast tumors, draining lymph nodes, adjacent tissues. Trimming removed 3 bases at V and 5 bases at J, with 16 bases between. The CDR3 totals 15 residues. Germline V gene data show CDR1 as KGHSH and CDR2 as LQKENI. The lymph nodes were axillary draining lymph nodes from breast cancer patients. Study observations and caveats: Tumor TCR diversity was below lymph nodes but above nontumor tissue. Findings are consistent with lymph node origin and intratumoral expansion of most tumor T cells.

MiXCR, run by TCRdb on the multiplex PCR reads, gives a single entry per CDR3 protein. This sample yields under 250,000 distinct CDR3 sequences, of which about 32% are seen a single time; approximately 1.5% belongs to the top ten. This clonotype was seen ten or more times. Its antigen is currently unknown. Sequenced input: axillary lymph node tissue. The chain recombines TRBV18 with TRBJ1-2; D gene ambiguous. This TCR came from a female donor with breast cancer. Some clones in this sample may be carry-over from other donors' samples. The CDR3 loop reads CASSPDRAAMYGYTF. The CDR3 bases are TGTGCCAGCTCACCGGACCGGGCCGCGATGTATGGCTACACCTTC.